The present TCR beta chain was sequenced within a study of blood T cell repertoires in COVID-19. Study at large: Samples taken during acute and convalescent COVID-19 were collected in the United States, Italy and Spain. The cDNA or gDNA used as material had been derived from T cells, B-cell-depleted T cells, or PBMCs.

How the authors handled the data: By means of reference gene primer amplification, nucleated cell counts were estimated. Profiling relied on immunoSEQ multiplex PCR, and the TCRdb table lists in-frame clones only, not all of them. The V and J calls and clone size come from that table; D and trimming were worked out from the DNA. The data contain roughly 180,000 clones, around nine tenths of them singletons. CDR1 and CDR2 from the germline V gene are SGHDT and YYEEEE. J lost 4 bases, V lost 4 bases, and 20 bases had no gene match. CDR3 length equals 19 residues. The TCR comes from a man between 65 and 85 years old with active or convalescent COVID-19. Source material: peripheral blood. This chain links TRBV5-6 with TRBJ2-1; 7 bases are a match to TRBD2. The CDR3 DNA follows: TGTGCCAGCAGCCCCGATGGGGGGGGAAGAGGGGCTTTGTACAATGAGCAGTTCTTC. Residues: CASSPDGGGRGALYNEQFF.